These 14 T cell receptor beta chains share one sample of origin, sequenced in a study of blood T cell repertoires in COVID-19. The data were produced by immunoSEQ multiplex PCR, yet TCRdb's version contains in-frame clones alone and is incomplete. The table has roughly 150,000 clones, less than 90% seen once. The source material was peripheral blood. The receptors stem from a woman aged 70 to 79 with acute or convalescent COVID-19.

The V and J genes are TRBV2 and TRBJ1-4, with D possibly matching TRBD1 (6 bases). This CDR3 spans 13 amino acids. The germline V gene has CDR1 SNHLY and CDR2 FYNNEI. The V gene lost 6 bases and the J gene lost 3 bases, with 8 bases spanning the gap. CDR3 region: CASRGQPNEKLFF. Here the CDR3 DNA reads TGTGCCAGCAGAGGACAGCCTAATGAAAAACTGTTTTTT.

This chain uses TRBV7-9 with TRBJ2-7; 7 positions agree with TRBD1. CDR3 size: 14 residues. The germline V gene has CDR1 SEHNR and CDR2 FQNEAQ (reference sequence). V shed 7 bases and J 6 bases; nucleotides not matched to a gene: 12. The CDR3 region has the DNA TGTGCCAGCACCCCCACCACAGGGGCGGGCGAGCAGTACTTC. Amino acid sequence: CASTPTTGAGEQYF.

The chain joins TRBV30 to TRBJ1-2; no definite D call. The CDR3 spans 12 residues. Germline V gives CDR1 GTSNPN, CDR2 SVGIG (reference sequence). Trimming cost V 3 bases and J 9 bases, with 14 bases left between them. DNA for the CDR3: TGTGCCTGGAGCGGCGGAGCCGGGAGCTACACCTTC. It encodes CAWSGGAGSYTF.

The chain joins TRBV7-3 to TRBJ1-6, with a tentative D call TRBD1 (6 bases). V gave up 2 bases and J gave up 6 bases, with 11 bases separating them. The CDR3 consists of 15 residues. Germline loops: CDR1 SGHTA, CDR2 FQGTGA. CDR3 residues: CASSLGTGINSPLHF. DNA for the CDR3: TGTGCCAGCAGCTTAGGCACAGGGATTAATTCACCCCTCCACTTT. The whole variable domain, filled in from reference TRBV7-3 and TRBJ1-6, reads GAGVSQTPSNKVTEKGKYVELRCDPISGHTALYWYRQSLGQGPEFLIYFQGTGAADDSGLPNDRFFAVRPEGSVSTLKIQRTERGDSAVYLCASSLGTGINSPLHFGNGTRLTVT.

This chain links TRBV15 with TRBJ1-4; 9 nucleotides agree with TRBD1. CDR3 length: 14 amino acids. V dropped 4 bases and J dropped 7; count of bases not matched to a gene: 4. Germline V lookup: CDR1 LNHNV, CDR2 YYDKDF (reference sequence). The CDR3 nucleotides read TGTGCCACCAGCAAACAGGGGGCGCTTGAAAAACTGTTTTTT. This gives the protein CATSKQGALEKLFF.

The chain couples TRBV28 to TRBJ2-6; D ambiguous. V dropped 4 bases and J dropped 2 bases, with 12 bases sitting between them. The germline V gene encodes CDR1 MDHEN and CDR2 SYDVKM. This CDR3 contains 16 residues. DNA of the CDR3: TGTGCCAGCAGTTCAACAGTGAAACCTGGGGCCAACGTCCTGACTTTC. This gives the protein CASSSTVKPGANVLTF.

The genes are TRBV27 and TRBJ2-6; maybe TRBD2 (5 bases). Trimming shortened V by 3 bases and J by 4 bases, and 10 bases separated the two germline ends. The CDR3 sequence is 15 residues long. Germline V CDR1 and CDR2: MNHEY, SMNVEV (reference sequence). DNA for the CDR3: TGTGCCAGCAGTTTTTGGGAGTCCGGGGCCAACGTCCTGACTTTC. This gives the protein CASSFWESGANVLTF.

V gene TRBV19 combines with J gene TRBJ1-1; TRBD1 agrees at 11 bases. The CDR3 is 17 residues long. V was clipped by 4 bases and J by 0 bases; unmatched bases: 7. Germline V CDR1 and CDR2: LNHDA, SQIVND (reference sequence). The CDR3 reads CASSKGRTGGLNTEAFF. The DNA of the CDR3 is TGTGCCAGTAGTAAAGGGAGGACAGGGGGCTTGAACACTGAAGCTTTCTTT.

The rearrangement uses TRBV29-1 and TRBJ1-4, with 8 bases matching TRBD1. The germline CDR1 and CDR2 sequences are SQVTM and ANQGSEA. Trimming removed 1 base from V and 6 bases from J; junction bases left unmatched: 7. There are 15 residues in the CDR3. The CDR3 loop reads CSVEVLGRGHEKLFF. The CDR3 DNA reads as TGCAGCGTTGAAGTTCTCGGCAGGGGGCATGAAAAACTGTTTTTT.

This chain links TRBV19 with TRBJ1-6, with 7 bases aligning to TRBD1. Trimming removed 4 bases from V and 5 bases from J; junction bases left unmatched: 2. The CDR3 is 14 residues long. Germline CDR1 reads LNHDA; CDR2 reads SQIVND (reference sequence). Here the CDR3 reads CASSTGQNNSPLHF. The CDR3 region has the DNA TGTGCCAGTAGTACGGGACAGAATAATTCACCCCTCCACTTT.

This chain joins TRBV28 and TRBJ1-3; TRBD1 aligns across 11 bases. Trimming removed 5 bases from V and 2 bases from J; junction bases left unmatched: 11. The CDR3 contains 18 residues. Germline CDR1 reads MDHEN; CDR2 reads SYDVKM. This chain's CDR3 is CASSGQGASFYTGNTIYF. DNA of the CDR3: TGTGCCAGCAGTGGACAGGGGGCTAGTTTCTATACTGGAAACACCATATATTTT.

The CDR3 DNA is TGTGCCAGCAGCGCTCCGATGGGGAGCTCCTACAATGAGCAGTTCTTC. Encoded protein: CASSAPMGSSYNEQFF. The chain is built from TRBV9 and TRBJ2-1; tentatively, D is TRBD2 (5 bases). V dropped 3 bases and J dropped 0 bases, with 13 bases sitting between them. In germline, CDR1 is SGDLS, CDR2 YYNGEE. The CDR3 sequence is 16 residues long.

This clone was seen just once. This sequence joins TRBV10-3 and TRBJ2-5, with TRBD2 identical over 11 bases. V lost 0 bases to trimming and J lost 5 bases; unmatched junction nucleotides: 5. The germline V gene encodes CDR1 ENHRY and CDR2 SYGVKD. The CDR3 spans 16 residues. CDR3 bases: TGTGCCATCAGTGAGTCGGTAGCGGGGGGGCACGAGACCCAGTACTTC. This encodes CAISESVAGGHETQYF.

The rearrangement links TRBV5-1 to TRBJ2-5, with 7 bases that match TRBD2. In germline, CDR1 is SGHRS, CDR2 YFSETQ. The length of the CDR3 is 13 residues. V shed 6 bases, J shed 2 bases, and the junction held 4 bases outside the gene matches. The CDR3 region is CASTTGLQETQYF. The CDR3 nucleotides read TGCGCCAGCACCACGGGACTACAAGAGACCCAGTACTTC.